This T cell receptor beta chain stems from a study of blood T cells in healthy people across ages. General study points: Age advanced and TCR beta diversity per million T cells fell, roughly linearly. When set beside aged donors, long-lived donors presented more naive CD4+ cells and higher diversity. TCR beta diversity was tightly associated with the proportion of naive T cells. Unsorted PBMCs blocked a conclusive comparison of naive and antigen-experienced cells.

Regarding this clonotype: Its antigen is currently unknown. The junction differs from germline at one of its ends, possibly a read error.

From germline, CDR1 is MNHNY and CDR2 SVGAGI (reference sequence). The CDR3 has 13 amino acids. Combining a sample-barcoded 5' primer with a J-beta primer mix, a second PCR ran for roughly 7 to 12 cycles. One entry per CDR3 protein, called by TCRdb with MiXCR from the 5' RACE reads. The data hold 600,000 to 1,000,000 distinct CDR3 sequences, with more than 45% observed a single time. This receptor was obtained from a man aged 30 to 39 in good health. The J gene is TRBJ2-1, the V gene TRBV6-6, with D hard to call. Sequenced sample: blood. The CDR3 loop reads CAGSSSSYNEQSF. CDR3 nucleotides: TGTGCCGGCAGTTCGAGCTCCTACAATGAGCAGTCCTTC.